These T cell receptor beta chains were read from a single sample in a study of blood T cell repertoires in COVID-19. The repertoire was sequenced with immunoSEQ multiplex PCR; TCRdb's copy has only in-frame clones and lacks some. The sample contains fewer than 130,000 clones, nearly 90% of which appear only once. What was sequenced was peripheral blood. The receptors here all came from a human donor in a cohort sampled during active COVID-19. CDR3s include the opening cysteine and the closing phenylalanine or tryptophan. A D gene is named only where the DNA matches it firmly. Clone size is stated in some rows and not others, as once, few, many or a class when expanded.

J: TRBJ2-1; V: TRBV3-1/TRBV3-2; size: .; length: 14; D: TRBD2; CDR3: CASSLSGGADEQFF; DNA: TGTGCCAGCAGCCTTAGCGGGGGGGCCGATGAGCAGTTCTTC
J: TRBJ2-3; V: TRBV10-3; size: once; length: 15; D: TRBD2; CDR3: CAITDGGEVTDTQYF; DNA: TGTGCCATCACCGACGGGGGGGAGGTCACAGATACGCAGTATTTT
J: TRBJ1-2; V: TRBV7-9; size: .; length: 13; D: .; CDR3: CASSLGAPSGYTF; DNA: TGTGCCAGCAGCTTAGGGGCCCCTTCTGGCTACACCTTC
J: TRBJ1-5; V: TRBV4-1; size: .; length: 14; D: .; CDR3: CASSRGVVDQPQHF; DNA: TGCGCCAGCAGCCGGGGCGTCGTGGATCAGCCCCAGCATTTT
J: TRBJ2-7; V: TRBV27; size: .; length: 15; D: .; CDR3: CASSLMAGSLGEQYF; DNA: TGTGCCAGCAGTTTAATGGCAGGGTCCTTAGGCGAGCAGTACTTC
J: TRBJ2-4; V: TRBV3-1/TRBV3-2; size: few; length: 12; D: TRBD1; CDR3: CASSQGTGFMDF; DNA: TGTGCCAGCAGCCAAGGGACAGGGTTTATGGACTTC
J: TRBJ2-1; V: TRBV9; size: .; length: 13; D: .; CDR3: CASSVATAGQQFF; DNA: TGTGCCAGCAGCGTAGCTACGGCAGGTCAGCAGTTCTTC
J: TRBJ1-1; V: TRBV7-9; size: .; length: 14; D: .; CDR3: CASSLGTGNTEAFF; DNA: TGTGCCAGCAGCTTAGGTACAGGGAACACTGAAGCTTTCTTT
J: TRBJ2-2; V: TRBV24-1; size: .; length: 19; D: TRBD1; CDR3: CATSDPAGQGAAGTGELFF; DNA: TGTGCCACCAGTGATCCAGCTGGACAGGGGGCAGCGGGAACCGGGGAGCTGTTTTTT
J: TRBJ2-7; V: TRBV7-9; size: .; length: 15; D: TRBD1; CDR3: CASRLQGVGSYEQYF; DNA: TGTGCCAGCAGGCTACAGGGGGTGGGTTCCTACGAGCAGTACTTC
J: TRBJ2-3; V: TRBV6-2/TRBV6-3; size: .; length: 17; D: .; CDR3: CASSHLLGGVSTDTQYF; DNA: TGTGCCAGCAGTCATCTGCTAGGAGGGGTTAGCACAGATACGCAGTATTTT
J: TRBJ2-7; V: TRBV27; size: few; length: 13; D: .; CDR3: CASSFWQGWEQYF; DNA: TGTGCCAGCAGTTTTTGGCAGGGCTGGGAGCAGTACTTC
J: TRBJ1-6; V: TRBV27; size: once; length: 16; D: .; CDR3: CASSLGASVPNSPLHF; DNA: TGTGCCAGCAGTTTAGGGGCGAGCGTCCCTAATTCACCCCTCCACTTT
J: TRBJ2-1; V: TRBV27; size: once; length: 18; D: TRBD1; CDR3: CASSFRTGRGESYNEQFF; DNA: TGTGCCAGCAGTTTCCGGACAGGACGAGGAGAGTCCTACAATGAGCAGTTCTTC
J: TRBJ2-2; V: TRBV3-1/TRBV3-2; size: .; length: 17; D: TRBD2; CDR3: CASSPSRLAGNTGELFF; DNA: TGTGCCAGCAGTCCCAGTAGACTAGCGGGGAACACCGGGGAGCTGTTTTTT
J: TRBJ1-5; V: TRBV6-6; size: .; length: 14; D: .; CDR3: CASSYGQGSQPQHF; DNA: TGTGCCAGCAGTTACGGGCAGGGTAGTCAGCCCCAGCATTTT
J: TRBJ2-1; V: TRBV7-9; size: .; length: 15; D: TRBD2; CDR3: CASSQTSGGAHRQFF; DNA: TGTGCCAGCAGCCAGACTAGCGGGGGGGCACATAGGCAGTTCTTC
J: TRBJ2-7; V: TRBV10-3; size: .; length: 12; D: .; CDR3: CAISSGVEEQYF; DNA: TGTGCCATCAGTTCGGGGGTGGAAGAGCAGTACTTC
J: TRBJ1-2; V: TRBV19; size: .; length: 12; D: TRBD1; CDR3: CASNRDRWDYTF; DNA: TGTGCCAGTAATAGGGACAGGTGGGACTACACCTTC
J: TRBJ2-4; V: TRBV29-1; size: .; length: 14; D: TRBD2; CDR3: CSVDAGGPGNIQYF; DNA: TGCAGCGTTGATGCGGGAGGGCCGGGAAACATTCAGTACTTC
J: TRBJ2-5; V: TRBV13; size: .; length: 15; D: TRBD2; CDR3: CASCRTSGYQETQYF; DNA: TGTGCCAGCTGCCGGACTAGCGGGTACCAAGAGACCCAGTACTTC
J: TRBJ2-5; V: TRBV11-2; size: .; length: 15; D: TRBD1; CDR3: CASTQSTGVGETQYF; DNA: TGTGCCAGCACACAGAGCACAGGGGTCGGGGAGACCCAGTACTTC
J: TRBJ2-1; V: TRBV9; size: .; length: 15; D: TRBD2; CDR3: CASSPQAGGIGEQFF; DNA: TGTGCCAGCAGCCCCCAGGCGGGAGGGATTGGTGAGCAGTTCTTC
J: TRBJ2-7; V: TRBV28; size: .; length: 13; D: TRBD2; CDR3: CASSSGTSGLGNF; DNA: TGTGCCAGCAGTTCCGGGACTAGCGGACTAGGGAACTTC
J: TRBJ2-1; V: TRBV15; size: .; length: 18; D: .; CDR3: CATSATDSLAYKSNEQFF; DNA: TGTGCCACCAGTGCTACCGACTCACTAGCTTACAAGTCCAATGAGCAGTTCTTC
J: TRBJ1-2; V: TRBV3-1/TRBV3-2; size: .; length: 15; D: TRBD1; CDR3: CASSQDGTGSGGYTF; DNA: TGTGCCAGCAGCCAAGATGGGACAGGGTCCGGTGGCTACACCTTC
J: TRBJ2-5; V: TRBV10-3; size: .; length: 13; D: .; CDR3: CAISAGNQETQYF; DNA: TGTGCCATCAGTGCGGGGAACCAAGAGACCCAGTACTTC
J: TRBJ2-1; V: TRBV7-9; size: .; length: 15; D: TRBD2; CDR3: CASTQRENIPSEQFF; DNA: TGTGCCAGCACGCAGCGGGAGAACATCCCCAGTGAGCAGTTCTTC
J: TRBJ1-2; V: TRBV10-2; size: once; length: 17; D: TRBD1; CDR3: CASRPRGQAAINYGYTF; DNA: TGCGCCAGCAGGCCCCGGGGACAGGCCGCTATTAACTATGGCTACACCTTC
J: TRBJ2-7; V: TRBV19; size: .; length: 15; D: TRBD2; CDR3: CASSIRGLAGEEQYF; DNA: TGTGCCAGTAGTATTAGGGGACTAGCGGGAGAGGAGCAGTACTTC
J: TRBJ1-2; V: TRBV19; size: .; length: 15; D: TRBD1; CDR3: CASSISGQGNYGYTF; DNA: TGTGCCAGTAGTATATCGGGACAGGGGAACTATGGCTACACCTTC
J: TRBJ2-2; V: TRBV7-2; size: .; length: 13; D: .; CDR3: CASSLPSTGELFF; DNA: TGTGCCAGCAGCCTCCCCTCCACCGGGGAGCTGTTTTTT
J: TRBJ1-1; V: TRBV27; size: .; length: 14; D: .; CDR3: CASSITGLNTEAFF; DNA: TGTGCCAGCAGCATCACAGGCCTGAACACTGAAGCTTTCTTT
J: TRBJ2-5; V: TRBV5-4; size: .; length: 16; D: .; CDR3: CASSVGAGQYQETQYF; DNA: TGTGCCAGCAGCGTAGGGGCGGGGCAGTACCAAGAGACCCAGTACTTC
J: TRBJ1-4; V: TRBV6-2/TRBV6-3; size: .; length: 14; D: TRBD1; CDR3: CASSTQGEHEKLFF; DNA: TGTGCCAGCAGTACACAGGGGGAGCATGAAAAACTGTTTTTT